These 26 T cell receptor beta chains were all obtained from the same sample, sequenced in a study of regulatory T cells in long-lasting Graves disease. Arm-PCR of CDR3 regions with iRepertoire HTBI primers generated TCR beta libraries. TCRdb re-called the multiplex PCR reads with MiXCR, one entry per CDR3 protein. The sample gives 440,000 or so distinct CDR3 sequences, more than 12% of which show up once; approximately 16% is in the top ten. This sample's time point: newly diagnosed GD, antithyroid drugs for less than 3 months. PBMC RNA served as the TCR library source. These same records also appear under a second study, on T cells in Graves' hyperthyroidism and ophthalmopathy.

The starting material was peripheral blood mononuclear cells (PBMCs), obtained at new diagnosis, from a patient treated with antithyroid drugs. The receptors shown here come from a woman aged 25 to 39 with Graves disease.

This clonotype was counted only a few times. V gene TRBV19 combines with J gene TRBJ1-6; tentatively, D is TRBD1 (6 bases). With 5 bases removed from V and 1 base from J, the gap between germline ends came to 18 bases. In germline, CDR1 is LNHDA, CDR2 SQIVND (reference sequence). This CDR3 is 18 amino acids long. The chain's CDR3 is CASSLRTVNRSYNSPLHF. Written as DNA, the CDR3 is TGTGCCAGTAGTCTCCGGACAGTCAATCGGTCCTATAATTCACCCCTCCACTTT. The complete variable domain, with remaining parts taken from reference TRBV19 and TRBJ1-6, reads DGGITQSPKYLFRKEGQNVTLSCEQNLNHDAMYWYRQDPGQGLRLIYYSQIVNDFQKGDIAEGYSVSREKKESFPLTVTSAQKNPTAFYLCASSLRTVNRSYNSPLHFGNGTRLTVT.

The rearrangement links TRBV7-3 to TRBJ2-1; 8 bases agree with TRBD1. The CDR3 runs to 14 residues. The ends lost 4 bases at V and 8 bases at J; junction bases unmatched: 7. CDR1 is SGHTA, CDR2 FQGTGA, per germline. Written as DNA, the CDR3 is TGTGCCAGCAGCTATGGACAGGGAGAGTATGAGCAGTTCTTC. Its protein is CASSYGQGEYEQFF.

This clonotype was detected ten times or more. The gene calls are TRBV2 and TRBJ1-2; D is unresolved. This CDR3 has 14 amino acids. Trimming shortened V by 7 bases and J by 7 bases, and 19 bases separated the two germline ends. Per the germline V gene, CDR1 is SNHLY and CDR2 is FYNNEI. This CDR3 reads CASNAGITRSGYTF. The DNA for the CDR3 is TGTGCCAGCAACGCCGGAATCACCCGGAGTGGCTACACCTTC.

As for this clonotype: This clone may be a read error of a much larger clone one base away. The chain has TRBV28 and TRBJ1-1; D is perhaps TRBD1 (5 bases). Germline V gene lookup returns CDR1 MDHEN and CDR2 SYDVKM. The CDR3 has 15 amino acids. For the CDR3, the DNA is TGTGTCAGCCTTCCGTCAAAAGGGGCTGTGTCGGAAGCTTTCTTT. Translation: CVSLPSKGAVSEAFF.

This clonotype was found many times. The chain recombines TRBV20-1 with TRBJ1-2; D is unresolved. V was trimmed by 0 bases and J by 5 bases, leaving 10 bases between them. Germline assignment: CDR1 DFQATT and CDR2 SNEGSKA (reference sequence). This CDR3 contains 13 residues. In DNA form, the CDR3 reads TGCAGTGCTAGAGATGTTCCGGGTTATGGCTACACCTTC. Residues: CSARDVPGYGYTF.

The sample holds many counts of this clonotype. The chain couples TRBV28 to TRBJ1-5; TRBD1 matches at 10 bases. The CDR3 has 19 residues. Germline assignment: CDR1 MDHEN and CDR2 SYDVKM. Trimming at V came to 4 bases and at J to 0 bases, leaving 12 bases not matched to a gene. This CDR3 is CASSSWDRGNSYSNQPQHF. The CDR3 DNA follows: TGTGCCAGCAGTTCTTGGGACAGGGGAAACTCTTATAGCAATCAGCCCCAGCATTTT.

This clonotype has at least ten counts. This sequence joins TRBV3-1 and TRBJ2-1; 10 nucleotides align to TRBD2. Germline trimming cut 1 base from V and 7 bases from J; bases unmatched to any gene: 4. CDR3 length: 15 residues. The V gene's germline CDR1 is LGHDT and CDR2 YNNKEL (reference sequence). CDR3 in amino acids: CASSQASGSGNEQFF. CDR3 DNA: TGTGCCAGCAGCCAAGCTAGCGGGAGTGGTAATGAGCAGTTCTTC.

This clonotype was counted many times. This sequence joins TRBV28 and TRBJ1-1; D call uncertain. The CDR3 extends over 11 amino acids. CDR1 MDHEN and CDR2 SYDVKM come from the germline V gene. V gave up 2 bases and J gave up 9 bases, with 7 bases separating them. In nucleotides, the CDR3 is TGTGCCAGCAGTTTACTAACCCAAGCTTTCTTT. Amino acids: CASSLLTQAFF.

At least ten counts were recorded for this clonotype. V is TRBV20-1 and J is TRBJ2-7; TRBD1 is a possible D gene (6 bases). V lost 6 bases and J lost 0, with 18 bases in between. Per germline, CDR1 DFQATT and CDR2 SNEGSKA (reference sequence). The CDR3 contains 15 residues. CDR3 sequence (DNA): TGCAGTGCCCTTCCCCAAGACAGGTACTCCTACGAGCAGTACTTC. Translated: CSALPQDRYSYEQYF.

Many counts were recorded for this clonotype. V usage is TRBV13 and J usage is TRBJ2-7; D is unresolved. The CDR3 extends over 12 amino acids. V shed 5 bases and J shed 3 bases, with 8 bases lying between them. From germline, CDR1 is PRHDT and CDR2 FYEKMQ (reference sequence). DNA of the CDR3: TGTGCCAGCAGCGTAACCGACTACGAGCAGTACTTC. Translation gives CASSVTDYEQYF.

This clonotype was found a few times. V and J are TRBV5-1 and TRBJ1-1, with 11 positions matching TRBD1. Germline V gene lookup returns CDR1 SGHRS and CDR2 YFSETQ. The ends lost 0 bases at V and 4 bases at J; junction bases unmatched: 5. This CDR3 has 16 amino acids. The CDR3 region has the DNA TGCGCCAGCAGCTTGGGGGACAGGGGGGGAGTCACTGAAGCTTTCTTT. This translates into CASSLGDRGGVTEAFF.

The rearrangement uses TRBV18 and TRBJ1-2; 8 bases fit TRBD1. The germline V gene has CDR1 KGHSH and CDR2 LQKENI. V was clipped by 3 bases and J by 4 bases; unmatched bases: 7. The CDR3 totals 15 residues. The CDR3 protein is CASSPPTTGAYGYTF. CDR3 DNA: TGTGCCAGCTCACCCCCGACGACAGGGGCCTATGGCTACACCTTC.

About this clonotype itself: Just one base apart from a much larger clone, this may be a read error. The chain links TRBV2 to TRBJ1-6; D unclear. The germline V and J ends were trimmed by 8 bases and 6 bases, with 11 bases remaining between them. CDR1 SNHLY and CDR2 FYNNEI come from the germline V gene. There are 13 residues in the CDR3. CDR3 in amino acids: CASEERSNSPLHF. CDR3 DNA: TGTGCCAGCGAGGAGCGTAGTAATTCACCCCTCCACTTT.

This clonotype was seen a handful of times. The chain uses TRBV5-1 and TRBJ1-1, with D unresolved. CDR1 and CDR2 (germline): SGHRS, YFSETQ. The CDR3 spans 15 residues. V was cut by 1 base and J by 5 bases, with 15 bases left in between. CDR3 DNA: TGCGCCAGCAGCTTGCTCCCACGGATTTCGACTGAAGCTTTCTTT. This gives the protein CASSLLPRISTEAFF.

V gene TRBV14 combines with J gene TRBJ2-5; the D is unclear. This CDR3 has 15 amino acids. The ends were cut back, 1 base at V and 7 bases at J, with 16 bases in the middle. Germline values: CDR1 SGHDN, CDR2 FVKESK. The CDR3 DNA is TGTGCCAGCAGCCAAGGTCTGGGCCCTACTGGGACCCAGTACTTC. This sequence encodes CASSQGLGPTGTQYF.

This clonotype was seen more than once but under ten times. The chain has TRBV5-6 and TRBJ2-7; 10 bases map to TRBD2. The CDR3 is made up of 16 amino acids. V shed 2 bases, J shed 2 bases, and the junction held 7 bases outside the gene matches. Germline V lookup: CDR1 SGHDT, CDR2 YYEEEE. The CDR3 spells CASSFRTSGTTYEQYF. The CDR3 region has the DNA TGTGCCAGCAGCTTCCGGACTAGCGGCACCACCTACGAGCAGTACTTC.

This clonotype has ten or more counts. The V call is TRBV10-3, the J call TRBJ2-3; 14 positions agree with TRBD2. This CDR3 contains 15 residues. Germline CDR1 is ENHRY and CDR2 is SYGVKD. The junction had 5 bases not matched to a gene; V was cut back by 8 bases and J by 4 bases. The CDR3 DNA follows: TGTGCCATCTGCCCGGGACTAGCGGGAGCAGATACGCAGTATTTT. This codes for CAICPGLAGADTQYF.

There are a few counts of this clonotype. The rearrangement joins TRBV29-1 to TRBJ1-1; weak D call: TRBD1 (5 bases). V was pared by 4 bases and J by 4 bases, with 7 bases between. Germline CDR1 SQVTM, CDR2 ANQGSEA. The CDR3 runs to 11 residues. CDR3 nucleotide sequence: TGCAGCGTTGTTGGGGGCACTGAAGCTTTCTTT. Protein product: CSVVGGTEAFF.

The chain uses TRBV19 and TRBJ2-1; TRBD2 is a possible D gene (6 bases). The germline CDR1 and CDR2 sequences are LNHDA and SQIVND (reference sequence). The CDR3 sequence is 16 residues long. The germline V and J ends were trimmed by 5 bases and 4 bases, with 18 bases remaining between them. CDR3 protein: CASSYLGSGPYNEQFF. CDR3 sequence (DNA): TGTGCCAGTAGTTATCTCGGGAGCGGGCCTTACAATGAGCAGTTCTTC.

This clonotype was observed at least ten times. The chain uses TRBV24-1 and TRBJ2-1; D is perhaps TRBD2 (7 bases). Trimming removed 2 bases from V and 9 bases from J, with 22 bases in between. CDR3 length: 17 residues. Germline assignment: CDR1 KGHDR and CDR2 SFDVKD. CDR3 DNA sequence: TGTGCCACCAGTGATTCCCTTTGGGGGGGCGCATTCGGTGAGCAGTTCTTC. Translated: CATSDSLWGGAFGEQFF.

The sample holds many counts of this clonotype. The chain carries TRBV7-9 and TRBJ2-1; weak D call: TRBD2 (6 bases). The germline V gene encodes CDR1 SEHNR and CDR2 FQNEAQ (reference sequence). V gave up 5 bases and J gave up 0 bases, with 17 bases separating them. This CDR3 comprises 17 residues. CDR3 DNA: TGTGCCAGCAGCCTTAATAGCGGTCGACCCTCCTACAATGAGCAGTTCTTC. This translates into CASSLNSGRPSYNEQFF.

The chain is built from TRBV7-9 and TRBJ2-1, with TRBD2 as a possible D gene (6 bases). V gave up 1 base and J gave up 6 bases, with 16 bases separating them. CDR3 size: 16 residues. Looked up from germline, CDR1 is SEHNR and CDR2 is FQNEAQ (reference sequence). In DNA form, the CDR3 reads TGTGCCAGCAGCTTAGGCCGTGGGGGGAACCTCAATGAGCAGTTCTTC. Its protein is CASSLGRGGNLNEQFF.

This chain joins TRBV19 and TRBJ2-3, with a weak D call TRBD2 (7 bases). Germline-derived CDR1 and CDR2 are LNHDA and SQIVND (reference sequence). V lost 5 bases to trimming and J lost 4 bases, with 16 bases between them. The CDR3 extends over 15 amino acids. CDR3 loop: CASSDGGGGADTQYF. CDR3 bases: TGTGCCAGTAGTGATGGGGGCGGGGGAGCAGATACGCAGTATTTT.

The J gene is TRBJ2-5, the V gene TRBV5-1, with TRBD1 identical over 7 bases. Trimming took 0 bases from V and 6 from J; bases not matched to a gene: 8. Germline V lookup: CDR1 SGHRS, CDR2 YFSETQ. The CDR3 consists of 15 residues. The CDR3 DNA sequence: TGCGCCAGCAGCTTGGTGTATGACAGGGCAAAGACCCAGTACTTC. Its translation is CASSLVYDRAKTQYF. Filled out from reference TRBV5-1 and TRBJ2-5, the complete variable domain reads KAGVTQTPRYLIKTRGQQVTLSCSPISGHRSVSWYQQTPGQGLQFLFEYFSETQRNKGNFPGRFSGRQFSNSRSEMNVSTLELGDSALYLCASSLVYDRAKTQYFGPGTRLLVL.

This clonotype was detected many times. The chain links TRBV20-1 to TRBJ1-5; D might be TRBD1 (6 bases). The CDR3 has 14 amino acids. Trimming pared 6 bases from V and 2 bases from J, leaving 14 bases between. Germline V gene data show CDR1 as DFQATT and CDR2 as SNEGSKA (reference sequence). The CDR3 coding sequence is TGCAGTGCAGAAGGGGAGGGGGGCAATCAGCCCCAGCATTTT. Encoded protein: CSAEGEGGNQPQHF.

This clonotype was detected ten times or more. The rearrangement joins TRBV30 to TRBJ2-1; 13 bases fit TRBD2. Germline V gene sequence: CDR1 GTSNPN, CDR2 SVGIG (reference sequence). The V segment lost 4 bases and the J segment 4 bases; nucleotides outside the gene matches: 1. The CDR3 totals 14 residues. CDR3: CAWKGLAGYNEQFF. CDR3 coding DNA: TGTGCCTGGAAGGGACTAGCGGGATACAATGAGCAGTTCTTC. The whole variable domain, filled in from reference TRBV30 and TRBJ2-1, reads SQTIHQWPATLVQPVGSPLSLECTVEGTSNPNLYWYRQAAGRGLQLLFYSVGIGQISSEVPQNLSASRPQDRQFILSSKKLLLSDSGFYLCAWKGLAGYNEQFFGPGTRLTVL.